These 3 T cell receptor beta chains share one sample of origin, sequenced in a study of shared clonotypes between healthy human individuals. Sequencing used immunoSEQ multiplex PCR; TCRdb keeps in-frame clones, though not all of them. Here the sample spans just over 2,000,000 clones, roughly 95% being singletons. Specimen: naive CD4+ T cells sorted from blood. Subset denoted: CD45RA+ positively selected. Source of these receptors: a man younger than 35 in good health.

The chain uses TRBV28 and TRBJ2-7, with D tentatively TRBD2 (5 bases). This CDR3 contains 16 residues. The V end lost 2 bases, the J end lost 4 bases, and 18 bases lay between the germline ends. Per germline, CDR1 MDHEN and CDR2 SYDVKM. The CDR3 here is CASSLGGAYGSYEQYF. In DNA, the CDR3 is TGTGCCAGCAGTTTAGGAGGCGCTTACGGATCGTACGAGCAGTACTTC.

The genes are TRBV4-3 and TRBJ1-1, with D maybe TRBD1 (6 bases). Trimming removed 1 base from V and 0 bases from J, with 15 bases in between. The CDR3 covers 17 residues. The germline V gene encodes CDR1 LGHNA and CDR2 YSLEER. In DNA form, the CDR3 reads TGCGCCAGCAGCCAAGTCGGACAGAGACCTATGAACACTGAAGCTTTCTTT. It is translated as CASSQVGQRPMNTEAFF.

V usage is TRBV7-9 and J usage is TRBJ1-1, with a possible D match to TRBD1 (6 bases). Trimming pared 2 bases from V and 0 bases from J, leaving 19 bases between. Germline V gene lookup returns CDR1 SEHNR and CDR2 FQNEAQ (reference sequence). The CDR3 has 18 residues. The CDR3 protein is CASSLTFFQGTMNTEAFF. CDR3 in DNA: TGTGCCAGCAGCTTAACTTTCTTTCAGGGGACCATGAACACTGAAGCTTTCTTT.